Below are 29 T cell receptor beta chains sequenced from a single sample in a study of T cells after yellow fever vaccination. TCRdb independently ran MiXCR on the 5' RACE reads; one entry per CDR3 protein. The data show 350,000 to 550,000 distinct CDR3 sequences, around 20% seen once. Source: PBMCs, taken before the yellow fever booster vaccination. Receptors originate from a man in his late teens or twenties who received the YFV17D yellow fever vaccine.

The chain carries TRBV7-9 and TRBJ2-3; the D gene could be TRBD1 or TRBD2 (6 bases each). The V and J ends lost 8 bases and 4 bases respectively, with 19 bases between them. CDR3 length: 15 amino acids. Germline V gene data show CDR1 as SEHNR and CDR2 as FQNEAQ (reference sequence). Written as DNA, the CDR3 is TGTGCCAGCGGTGGGGGCGGGGTAGCGGCAGATACGCAGTATTTT. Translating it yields CASGGGGVAADTQYF.

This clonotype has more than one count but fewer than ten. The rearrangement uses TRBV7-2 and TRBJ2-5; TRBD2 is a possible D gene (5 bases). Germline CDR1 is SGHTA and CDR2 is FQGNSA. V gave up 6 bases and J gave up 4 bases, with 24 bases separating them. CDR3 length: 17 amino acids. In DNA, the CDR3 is TGTGCCAGCAGTATAGCGTTACTCCAAACCTCGGGAGAGACCCAGTACTTC. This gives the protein CASSIALLQTSGETQYF.

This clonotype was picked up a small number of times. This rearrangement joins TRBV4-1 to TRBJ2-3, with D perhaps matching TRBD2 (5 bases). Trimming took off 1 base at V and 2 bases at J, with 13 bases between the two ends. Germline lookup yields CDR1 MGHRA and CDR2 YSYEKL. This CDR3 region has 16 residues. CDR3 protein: CASSQVVSSLTDTQYF. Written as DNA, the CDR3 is TGCGCCAGCAGCCAAGTCGTGTCTAGCCTCACAGATACGCAGTATTTT.

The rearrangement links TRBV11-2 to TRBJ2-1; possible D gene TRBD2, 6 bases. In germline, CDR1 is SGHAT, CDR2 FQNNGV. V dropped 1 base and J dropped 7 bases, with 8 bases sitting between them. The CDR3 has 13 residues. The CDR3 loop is CASSLALANEQFF. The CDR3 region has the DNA TGTGCCAGCAGCTTAGCACTAGCAAATGAGCAGTTCTTC.

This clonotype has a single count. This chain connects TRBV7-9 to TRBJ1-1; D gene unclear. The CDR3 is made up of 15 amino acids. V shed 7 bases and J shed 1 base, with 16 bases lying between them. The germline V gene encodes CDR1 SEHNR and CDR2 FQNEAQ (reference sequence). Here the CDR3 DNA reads TGTGCCAGCAACCCCCCGGCAGGAACGAACACTGAAGCTTTCTTT. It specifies CASNPPAGTNTEAFF.

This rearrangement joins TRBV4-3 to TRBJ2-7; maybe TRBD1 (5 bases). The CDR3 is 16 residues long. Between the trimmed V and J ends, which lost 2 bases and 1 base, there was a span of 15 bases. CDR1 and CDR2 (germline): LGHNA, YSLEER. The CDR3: CASSQRTGRPSYEQYF. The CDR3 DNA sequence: TGCGCCAGCAGCCAACGTACAGGCCGACCTTCCTACGAGCAGTACTTC.

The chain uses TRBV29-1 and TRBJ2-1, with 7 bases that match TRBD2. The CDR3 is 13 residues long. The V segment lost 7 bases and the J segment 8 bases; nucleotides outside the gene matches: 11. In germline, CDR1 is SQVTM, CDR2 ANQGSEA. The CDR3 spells CSARGLGRDEQFF. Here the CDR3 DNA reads TGCAGCGCCAGAGGACTAGGCCGTGATGAGCAGTTCTTC.

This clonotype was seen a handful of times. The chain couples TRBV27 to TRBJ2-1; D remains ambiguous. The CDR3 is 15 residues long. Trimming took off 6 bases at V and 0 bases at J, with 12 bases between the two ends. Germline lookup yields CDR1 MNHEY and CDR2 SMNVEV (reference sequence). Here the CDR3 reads CASRRTPSSYNEQFF. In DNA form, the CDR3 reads TGTGCCAGCAGACGTACTCCAAGCTCCTACAATGAGCAGTTCTTC.

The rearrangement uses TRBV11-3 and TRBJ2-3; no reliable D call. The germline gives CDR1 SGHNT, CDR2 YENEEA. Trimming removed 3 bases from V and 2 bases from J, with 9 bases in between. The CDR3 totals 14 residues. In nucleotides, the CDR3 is TGTGCCAGCAGCTTCAACCGGCACACAGATACGCAGTATTTT. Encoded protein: CASSFNRHTDTQYF. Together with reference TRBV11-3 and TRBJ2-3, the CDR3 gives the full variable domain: EAGVVQSPRYKIIEKKQPVAFWCNPISGHNTLYWYLQNLGQGPELLIRYENEEAVDDSQLPKDRFSAERLKGVDSTLKIQPAELGDSAVYLCASSFNRHTDTQYFGPGTRLTVL.

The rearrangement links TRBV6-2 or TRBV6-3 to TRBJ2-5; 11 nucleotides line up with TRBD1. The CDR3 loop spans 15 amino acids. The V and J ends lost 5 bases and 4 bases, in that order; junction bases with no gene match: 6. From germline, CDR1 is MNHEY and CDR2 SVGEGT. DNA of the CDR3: TGTGCCAGCAGTCAAAGGACAGGGGGCTCAGAGACCCAGTACTTC. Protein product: CASSQRTGGSETQYF.

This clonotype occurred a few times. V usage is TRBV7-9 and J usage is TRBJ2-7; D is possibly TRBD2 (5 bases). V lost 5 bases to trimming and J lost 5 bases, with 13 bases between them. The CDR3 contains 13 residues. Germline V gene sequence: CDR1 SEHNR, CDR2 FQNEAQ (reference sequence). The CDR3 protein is CASSPPGSHEQYF. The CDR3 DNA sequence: TGTGCCAGCAGCCCCCCGGGGTCCCACGAGCAGTACTTC. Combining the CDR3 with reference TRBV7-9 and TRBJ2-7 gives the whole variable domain DTGVSQNPRHKITKRGQNVTFRCDPISEHNRLYWYRQTLGQGPEFLTYFQNEAQLEKSRLLSDRFSAERPKGSFSTLEIQRTEQGDSAMYLCASSPPGSHEQYFGPGTRLTVT.

This CDR3 is CASSQAPKETQYF. The DNA for the CDR3 is TGTGCCAGCAGCCAAGCCCCAAAGGAGACCCAGTACTTC. This chain uses TRBV14 with TRBJ2-5; no definite D call. Trimming shortened V by 1 base and J by 5 bases, and 8 bases separated the two germline ends. This CDR3 contains 13 residues. Germline V gene lookup returns CDR1 SGHDN and CDR2 FVKESK.

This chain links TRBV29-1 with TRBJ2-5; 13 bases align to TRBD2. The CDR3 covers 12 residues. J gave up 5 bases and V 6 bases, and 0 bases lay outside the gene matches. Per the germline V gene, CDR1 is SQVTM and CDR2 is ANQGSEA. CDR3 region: CSVGLAGETQYF. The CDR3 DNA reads TGCAGCGTGGGACTAGCGGGGGAGACCCAGTACTTC.

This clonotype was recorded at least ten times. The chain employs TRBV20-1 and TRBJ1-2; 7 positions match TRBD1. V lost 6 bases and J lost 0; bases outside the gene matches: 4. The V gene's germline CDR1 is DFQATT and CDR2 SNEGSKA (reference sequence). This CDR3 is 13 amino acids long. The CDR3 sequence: CSARQGPNYGYTF. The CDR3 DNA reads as TGCAGTGCGAGACAGGGACCTAACTATGGCTACACCTTC.

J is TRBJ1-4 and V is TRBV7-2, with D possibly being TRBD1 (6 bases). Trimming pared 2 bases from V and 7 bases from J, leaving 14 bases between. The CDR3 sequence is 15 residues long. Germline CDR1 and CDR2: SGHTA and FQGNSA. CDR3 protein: CASSLHGGLSEKLFF. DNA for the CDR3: TGTGCCAGCAGCTTACATGGGGGGCTAAGTGAAAAACTGTTTTTT. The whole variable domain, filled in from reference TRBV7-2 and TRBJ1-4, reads GAGVSQSPSNKVTEKGKDVELRCDPISGHTALYWYRQSLGQGLEFLIYFQGNSAPDKSGLPSDRFSAERTGGSVSTLTIQRTQQEDSAVYLCASSLHGGLSEKLFFGSGTQLSVL.

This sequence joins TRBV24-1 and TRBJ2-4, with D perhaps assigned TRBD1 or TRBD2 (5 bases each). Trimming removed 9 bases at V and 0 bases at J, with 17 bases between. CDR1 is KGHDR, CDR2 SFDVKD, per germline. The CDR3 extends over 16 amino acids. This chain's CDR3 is CATDERGRKAKNIQYF. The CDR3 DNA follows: TGTGCCACCGATGAGAGGGGTCGGAAAGCCAAAAACATTCAGTACTTC.

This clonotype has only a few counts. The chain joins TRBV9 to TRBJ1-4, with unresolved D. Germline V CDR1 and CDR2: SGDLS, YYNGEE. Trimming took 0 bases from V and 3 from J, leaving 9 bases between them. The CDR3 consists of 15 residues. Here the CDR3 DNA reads TGTGCCAGCAGCGTAGCGATCTCGGCTAATGAAAAACTGTTTTTT. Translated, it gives CASSVAISANEKLFF. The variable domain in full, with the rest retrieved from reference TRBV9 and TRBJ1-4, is DSGVTQTPKHLITATGQRVTLRCSPRSGDLSVYWYQQSLDQGLQFLIQYYNGEERAKGNILERFSAQQFPDLHSELNLSSLELGDSALYFCASSVAISANEKLFFGSGTQLSVL.

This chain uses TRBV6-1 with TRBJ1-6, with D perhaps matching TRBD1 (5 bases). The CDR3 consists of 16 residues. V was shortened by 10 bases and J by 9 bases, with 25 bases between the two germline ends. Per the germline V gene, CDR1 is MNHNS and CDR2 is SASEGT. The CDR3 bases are TGTGCCACGCGAGGACAACCGGACGGCTGGGGTTCACCCCTCCACTTT. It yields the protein CATRGQPDGWGSPLHF.

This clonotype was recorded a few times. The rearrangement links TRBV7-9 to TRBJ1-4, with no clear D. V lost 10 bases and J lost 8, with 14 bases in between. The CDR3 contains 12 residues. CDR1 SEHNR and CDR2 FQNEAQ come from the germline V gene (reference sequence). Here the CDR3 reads CAIGVGREKLFF. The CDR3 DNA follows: TGTGCCATCGGGGTAGGGCGCGAAAAACTGTTTTTT.

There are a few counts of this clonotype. Here the CDR3 reads CASSLSSGVAGETQYF. CDR3 coding DNA: TGTGCCAGCAGCTTGTCCAGCGGGGTGGCGGGAGAGACCCAGTACTTC. The V call is TRBV5-5, the J call TRBJ2-5, with 7 bases aligning to TRBD2. The junction had 10 bases not matched to a gene; V was cut back by 1 base and J by 4 bases. The CDR3 runs to 16 residues. CDR1 and CDR2 from the germline V gene are SGHKS and YYEKEE (reference sequence).

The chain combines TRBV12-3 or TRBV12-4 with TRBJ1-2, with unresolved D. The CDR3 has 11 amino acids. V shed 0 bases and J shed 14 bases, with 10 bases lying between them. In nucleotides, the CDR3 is TGTGCCAGCAGTTTAGCGGGCCTGACTACCTTC. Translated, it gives CASSLAGLTTF.

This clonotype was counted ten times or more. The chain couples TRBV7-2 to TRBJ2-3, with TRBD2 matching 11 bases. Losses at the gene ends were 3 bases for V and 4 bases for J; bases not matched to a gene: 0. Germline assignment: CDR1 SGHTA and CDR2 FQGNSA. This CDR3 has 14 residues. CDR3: CASSFSGGADTQYF. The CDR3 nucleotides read TGTGCCAGCAGCTTTAGCGGGGGGGCAGATACGCAGTATTTT.

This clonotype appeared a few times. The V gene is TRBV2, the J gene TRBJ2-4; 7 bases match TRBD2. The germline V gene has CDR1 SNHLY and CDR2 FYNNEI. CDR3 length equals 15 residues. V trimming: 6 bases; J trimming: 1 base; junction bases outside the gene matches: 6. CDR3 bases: TGTGCCAGCAGATGGAGGGGAGGGGCCAAAAACATTCAGTACTTC. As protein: CASRWRGGAKNIQYF.

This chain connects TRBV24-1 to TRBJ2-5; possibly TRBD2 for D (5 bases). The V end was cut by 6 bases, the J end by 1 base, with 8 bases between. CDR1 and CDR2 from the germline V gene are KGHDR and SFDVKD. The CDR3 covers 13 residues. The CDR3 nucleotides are TGTGCCACCAGTAGAGGGCCCCAAGAGACCCAGTACTTC. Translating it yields CATSRGPQETQYF.

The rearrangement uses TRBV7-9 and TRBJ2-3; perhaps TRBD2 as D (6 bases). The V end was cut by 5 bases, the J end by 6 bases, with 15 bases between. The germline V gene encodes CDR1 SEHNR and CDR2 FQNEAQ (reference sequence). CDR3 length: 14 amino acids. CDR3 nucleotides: TGTGCCAGCAGCCCGGAGGGCTTCGGGGATACGCAGTATTTT. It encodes CASSPEGFGDTQYF.

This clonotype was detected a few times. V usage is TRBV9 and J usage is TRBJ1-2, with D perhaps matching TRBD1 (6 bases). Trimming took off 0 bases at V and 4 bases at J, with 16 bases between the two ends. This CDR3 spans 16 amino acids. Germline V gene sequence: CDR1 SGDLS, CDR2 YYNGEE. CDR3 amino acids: CASSVGGTSSIYGYTF. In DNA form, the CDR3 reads TGTGCCAGCAGCGTAGGGGGGACATCCTCGATCTATGGCTACACCTTC. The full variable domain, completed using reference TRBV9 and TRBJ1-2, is DSGVTQTPKHLITATGQRVTLRCSPRSGDLSVYWYQQSLDQGLQFLIQYYNGEERAKGNILERFSAQQFPDLHSELNLSSLELGDSALYFCASSVGGTSSIYGYTFGSGTRLTVV.

The CDR3 bases are TGTGCCAGTAGTCCACTCGGGACAGCCAATTCACCCCTCCACTTT. Translation: CASSPLGTANSPLHF. This chain uses TRBV19 with TRBJ1-6; TRBD1 aligns across 7 bases. The germline V gene encodes CDR1 LNHDA and CDR2 SQIVND (reference sequence). V lost 5 bases and J lost 7; bases outside the gene matches: 8. The CDR3 runs to 15 residues. Based on the CDR3 plus reference TRBV19 and TRBJ1-6, the full variable domain is DGGITQSPKYLFRKEGQNVTLSCEQNLNHDAMYWYRQDPGQGLRLIYYSQIVNDFQKGDIAEGYSVSREKKESFPLTVTSAQKNPTAFYLCASSPLGTANSPLHFGNGTRLTVT.

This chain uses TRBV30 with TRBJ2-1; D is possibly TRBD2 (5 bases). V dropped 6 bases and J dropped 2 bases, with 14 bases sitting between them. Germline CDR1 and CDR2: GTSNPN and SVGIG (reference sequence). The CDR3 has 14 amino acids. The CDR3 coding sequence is TGTGCCTGCAGTAAGGGAGTTGCCTACAATGAGCAGTTCTTC. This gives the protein CACSKGVAYNEQFF.

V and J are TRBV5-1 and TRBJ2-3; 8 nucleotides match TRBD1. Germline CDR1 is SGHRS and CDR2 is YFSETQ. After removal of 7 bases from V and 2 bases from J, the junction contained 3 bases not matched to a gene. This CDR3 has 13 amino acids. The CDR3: CASQDRVTDTQYF. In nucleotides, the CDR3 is TGCGCCAGCCAGGACAGGGTCACAGATACGCAGTATTTT. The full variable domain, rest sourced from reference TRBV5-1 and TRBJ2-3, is KAGVTQTPRYLIKTRGQQVTLSCSPISGHRSVSWYQQTPGQGLQFLFEYFSETQRNKGNFPGRFSGRQFSNSRSEMNVSTLELGDSALYLCASQDRVTDTQYFGPGTRLTVL.